A selection of T cell receptor beta chains follows, all from one sample in a study of blood T cells in healthy people across ages. TCRdb reanalysed the 5' RACE reads using MiXCR and keeps one entry per CDR3 protein. The sample lists 1,500,000 or so distinct CDR3 sequences, around 40% seen once, with under 5% in the top ten. Sequenced material: blood. The receptor set was obtained from a woman under 30 in good health. The CDR3 runs from the conserved cysteine through the conserved F or W. A D gene is named only where the DNA matches it firmly. A clone size is listed for some rows: how often the clone was seen (once, few, many), or a class if it is expanded.

J | D | size | V | DNA | CDR3
TRBJ2-3 | TRBD1 | . | TRBV6-5 | TGTGCCAGCAGTTCCATACGGACAGGGGGGCCTAGCACAGATACGCAGTATTTT | CASSSIRTGGPSTDTQYF
TRBJ2-3 | TRBD1 | few | TRBV27 | TGTGCCAGCACCCCACGAGGGGGCTTCAGGACAGATACGCAGTATTTT | CASTPRGGFRTDTQYF
TRBJ2-1 | TRBD1 | . | TRBV6-4 | TGTGCCAGCAGTGAAGATCCCACAGGGGGCAATGAGCAGTTCTTC | CASSEDPTGGNEQFF
TRBJ1-2 | . | . | TRBV7-9 | TGTGCCAGCAGCTTGGACCTAACAGGGAACTATGGCTACACCTTC | CASSLDLTGNYGYTF
TRBJ2-5 | . | once | TRBV2 | TGTGCCAGGGAGACGTATAGCGTGGAGACCCAGTACTTC | CARETYSVETQYF
TRBJ2-2 | TRBD1 | . | TRBV20-1 | TGCAGTGCTATGACAGGGGCTAAAACCGGGGAGCTGTTTTTT | CSAMTGAKTGELFF
TRBJ1-2 | . | few | TRBV4-2 | TGTGCCAGCAGCCAAGATTCCGGTTGGGGTTCCTATGGCTACACCTTC | CASSQDSGWGSYGYTF
TRBJ2-2 | . | . | TRBV29-1 | TGCAGCGCGGTGGGGGGGGCTTTCAACACCGGGGAGCTGTTTTTT | CSAVGGAFNTGELFF
TRBJ2-7 | TRBD2 | . | TRBV27 | TGTGCCAGCAGTTTATCGGGGGTAGCGGGGGGTTTCTACGAGCAGTACTTC | CASSLSGVAGGFYEQYF
TRBJ2-7 | . | . | TRBV6-5 | TGTGCCAGCAGTGTAAACGCCGGAACGAGCGAGCAGTACTTC | CASSVNAGTSEQYF
TRBJ1-2 | . | few | TRBV25-1 | TGTGCCAGCAGTGACGTCTACAGTAACTATGGCTACACCTTC | CASSDVYSNYGYTF
TRBJ2-1 | TRBD2 | . | TRBV6-5 | TGTGCCAGCAGTACCGGACTAGCGGGAGGACCGGAGCAGTTCTTC | CASSTGLAGGPEQFF
TRBJ2-1 | TRBD1 | . | TRBV11-3 | TGTGCCAGCAGCGGGGAGGACAGGGGCTCCTACAATGAGCAGTTCTTC | CASSGEDRGSYNEQFF
TRBJ2-3 | . | many | TRBV4-3 | TGCGCCAGCAGCCAGGGGGGTTCCGATACGCAGTATTTT | CASSQGGSDTQYF
TRBJ2-7 | TRBD2 | . | TRBV11-2 | TGTGCCAGCAGCGCCATCAGCGGGAGGTACGAGCAGTACTTC | CASSAISGRYEQYF
TRBJ1-1 | TRBD1 | few | TRBV3-1 | TGTGCCAGCAGCCCTCGGGACAGGGGTCTTGAAGCTTTCTTT | CASSPRDRGLEAFF
TRBJ2-3 | . | . | TRBV12-3/TRBV12-4 | TGTGCCAGCAGTTTAGGGCCAGGAAGTGCAGATACGCAGTATTTT | CASSLGPGSADTQYF
TRBJ2-3 | . | many | TRBV21-1 | TGTGCCAGGGGAACTCGGCAGCACACAGATACGCAGTATTTT | CARGTRQHTDTQYF
TRBJ1-5 | TRBD1 | . | TRBV6-6 | TGTGCCCTCAGTGGGACAGGGTTGGATCAGCCCCAGCATTTT | CALSGTGLDQPQHF
TRBJ1-2 | . | . | TRBV20-1 | TGCAGTGCTTCGCGGGACTCCCGGGGCAGGGACTACACCTTC | CSASRDSRGRDYTF
TRBJ2-7 | TRBD2 | . | TRBV28 | TGTGCCAGCAGTTTCAGCCTAGCGGGAGCTAGCGTCTACGAGCAGTACTTC | CASSFSLAGASVYEQYF
TRBJ2-1 | TRBD2 | few | TRBV6-5 | TGTGCCAGCAAAACCGGGGGGTACAATGAGCAGTTCTTC | CASKTGGYNEQFF